Sequencing of this TCR beta chain was carried out in a study of cytomegalovirus exposure and HLA in healthy donors. Per germline, CDR1 SGHDN and CDR2 FVKESK. V lost 2 bases to trimming and J lost 1 base, with 6 bases between them. This CDR3 is 13 amino acids long. It was with 60 Vbeta and 13 Jbeta primers that the PCR ran. Sequenced by immunoSEQ multiplex PCR; TCRdb stores in-frame clones only, minus some. Seen here are 100,000 to 150,000 clones, about four fifths observed once, and the top ten hold 4%. The J gene is TRBJ2-7, the V gene TRBV14; D remains unclear. The clonotype originates from a woman aged 35 to 49 in good health and CMV-seronegative. The sample consisted of PBMCs. This CDR3 is CASSQRLSYEQYF. In DNA, the CDR3 is TGTGCCAGCAGCCAACGTCTTTCCTACGAGCAGTACTTC.